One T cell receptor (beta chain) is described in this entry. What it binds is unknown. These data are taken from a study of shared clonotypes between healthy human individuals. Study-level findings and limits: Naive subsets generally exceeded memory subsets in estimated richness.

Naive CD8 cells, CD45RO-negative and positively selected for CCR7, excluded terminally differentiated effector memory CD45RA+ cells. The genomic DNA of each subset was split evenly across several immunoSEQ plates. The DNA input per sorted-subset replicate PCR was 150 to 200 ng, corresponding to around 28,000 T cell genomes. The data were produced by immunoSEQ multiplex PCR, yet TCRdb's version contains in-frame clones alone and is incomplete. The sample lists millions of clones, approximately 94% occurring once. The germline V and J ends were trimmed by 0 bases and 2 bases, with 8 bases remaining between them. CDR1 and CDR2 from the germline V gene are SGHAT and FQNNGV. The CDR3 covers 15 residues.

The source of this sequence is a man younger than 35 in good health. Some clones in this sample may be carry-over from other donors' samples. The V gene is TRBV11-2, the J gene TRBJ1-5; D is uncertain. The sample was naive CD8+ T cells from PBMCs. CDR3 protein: CASSLDWLGNQPQHF. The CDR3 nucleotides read TGTGCCAGCAGCTTAGATTGGCTAGGCAATCAGCCCCAGCATTTT.